The source of this TCR beta chain is a study of T cells in Graves' hyperthyroidism and ophthalmopathy. The study's findings and limits: The model anticipated ophthalmopathy a median approximately six months pre-onset. In the blood, most expanded thyroid clonotypes above 0.001 appeared as well. Patients with ophthalmopathy were separated from those with stable hyperthyroidism by a 13 V-J model.

Uncontrolled infection, other autoimmune disease, pregnancy or lactation excluded patients. This clonotype was found a few times. As yet, its antigen is unknown. TCR beta CDR3 regions were amplified from RNA. The TCR CDR3 was amplified in a first-round RT-PCR using the HTBI primer set. TCRdb reprocessed the multiplex PCR reads with MiXCR, giving one entry per CDR3 protein. The sample lists under 350,000 distinct CDR3 sequences; 15% to 20% were seen once. The CDR3 extends over 12 amino acids. Germline V lookup: CDR1 SGHVS, CDR2 FNYEAQ. Trimming took off 5 bases at V and 6 bases at J, with 11 bases between the two ends.

The source is a woman aged 50 to 65 with Graves' hyperthyroidism. The sample was blood. The chain joins TRBV7-6 to TRBJ2-7, with D perhaps TRBD1 or TRBD2 (5 bases each). CDR3 sequence reads: CASSPTGTEQYF. The CDR3 nucleotides are TGTGCCAGCAGCCCCACTGGGACCGAGCAGTACTTC. The full variable domain, in which reference TRBV7-6 and TRBJ2-7 provide the parts outside the CDR3, is GAGVSQSPRYKVTKRGQDVALRCDPISGHVSLYWYRQALGQGPEFLTYFNYEAQQDKSGLPNDRFSAERPEGSISTLTIQRTEQRDSAMYRCASSPTGTEQYFGPGTRLTVT.